The clone carrying this TCR beta chain was counted many times. Its antigen is still unknown. Germline-derived CDR1 and CDR2 are SGHRS and YFSETQ. The CDR3 sequence is 17 residues long. The V gene lost 0 bases and the J gene lost 1 base, with 14 bases spanning the gap. TCRdb processed the 5' RACE reads anew with MiXCR; each CDR3 protein has one entry. The top ten hold approximately 2.1% of the sample, which has approximately 180,000 distinct CDR3 sequences, approximately 16% seen once. The data stem from a study of T-cell memory formation after mild COVID-19. Study at large: TCR clustering was largely donor specific.

Broader study findings: Researchers could not confirm that second-wave clones peaking on day 37 targeted SARS-CoV-2.

The chain recombines TRBV5-1 with TRBJ2-4, with D unresolved. The TCR sequence derives from an adult woman who had mild COVID-19 (a few samples of this study predate the infection). Cell type and time point are not known. The source material was PBMCs or a T cell subset sorted from them (not recorded which). CDR3 DNA: TGCGCCAGCAGCTTGGAAACGGTTGGCCGGGCCAAAAACATTCAGTACTTC. Translation: CASSLETVGRAKNIQYF.